A single sample is the source of the 23 T cell receptor beta chains below, sequenced in a study of CD8+ T cells in alopecia areata. Reverse transcription of extracted RNA yielded cDNA, which provided the sequencing template. TCRdb keeps only in-frame clones here, not all; method: immunoSEQ multiplex PCR. The sample lists about 150,000 clones; around 87% were seen once. The sample was CD8+ T cells sorted from blood, taken at week 0. All receptors derive from a human donor with alopecia areata.

This chain joins TRBV7-3 and TRBJ2-3; D is uncertain. The length of the CDR3 is 15 residues. CDR1 is SGHTA and CDR2 is FQGTGA in the germline V gene. V lost 2 bases to trimming and J lost 0 bases, with 9 bases between them. The CDR3 nucleotides are TGTGCCAGCAGCTTATTGATGGTCAGCACAGATACGCAGTATTTT. Translated, it gives CASSLLMVSTDTQYF.

This chain joins TRBV6-5 and TRBJ2-3, with 7 bases aligning to TRBD1. Germline CDR1 is MNHEY and CDR2 is SVGAGI. The CDR3 consists of 15 residues. With 6 bases clipped from V and 1 base from J, the junction kept 7 bases outside the gene matches. CDR3 nucleotide sequence: TGTGCCAGCAGGCCTACAGGGGTCGGCACAGATACGCAGTATTTT. Its protein is CASRPTGVGTDTQYF.

This chain joins TRBV28 and TRBJ1-5; D is unclear. Between the trimmed V and J ends, which lost 4 bases and 4 bases, there was a span of 32 bases. The CDR3 spans 21 residues. The germline V gene encodes CDR1 MDHEN and CDR2 SYDVKM. The CDR3 sequence is CASSWKKLPQLLRRVNQPQHF. CDR3 coding DNA: TGTGCCAGCAGTTGGAAGAAACTTCCGCAACTACTTAGGAGGGTAAATCAGCCCCAGCATTTT.

This clone has only one observation. DNA for the CDR3: TGTGCCATCAGTTCCGGGACAGGGGCCAAATTCAATGAGCAGTTCTTC. It translates to CAISSGTGAKFNEQFF. This chain connects TRBV10-3 to TRBJ2-1; 10 positions agree with TRBD1. Germline V gene data show CDR1 as ENHRY and CDR2 as SYGVKD. The CDR3 sequence is 16 residues long. The ends lost 5 bases at V and 6 bases at J; junction bases unmatched: 10.

This sequence joins TRBV11-3 and TRBJ2-3; 8 bases match TRBD2. The CDR3 consists of 17 residues. Per germline, CDR1 SGHNT and CDR2 YENEEA. V was clipped by 5 bases and J by 5 bases; unmatched bases: 15. CDR3 DNA: TGTGCCAGCAGCCCGGGCCGTAGCGGGAACATAAGAGATACGCAGTATTTT. This gives the protein CASSPGRSGNIRDTQYF.

The sample holds a few counts of this clone. V is TRBV7-8 and J is TRBJ2-5; 12 bases align to TRBD2. Germline values: CDR1 SGHVS, CDR2 FQNEAQ. With 4 bases clipped from V and 4 bases from J, the junction kept 13 bases outside the gene matches. The CDR3 has 18 amino acids. This CDR3 is CASSYGLAGPMVVETQYF. The DNA for the CDR3 is TGTGCCAGCAGCTACGGACTAGCGGGGCCGATGGTGGTAGAGACCCAGTACTTC.

The chain employs TRBV4-2 and TRBJ2-7, with 7 bases that match TRBD2. V gave up 3 bases and J gave up 0 bases; unmatched junction bases: 5. This CDR3 is 15 amino acids long. Germline CDR1 is LGHNA and CDR2 is YNFKEQ. The CDR3 region is CASSQVGGGSYEQYF. CDR3 in DNA: TGTGCCAGCAGCCAGGTCGGCGGGGGCTCCTACGAGCAGTACTTC.

This chain joins TRBV19 and TRBJ1-1; D is ambiguous. Between the trimmed V and J ends, which lost 3 bases and 4 bases, there was a span of 6 bases. The germline V gene encodes CDR1 LNHDA and CDR2 SQIVND (reference sequence). This CDR3 comprises 12 residues. CDR3 bases: TGTGCCAGTAGTATCGGGTCCACTGAAGCTTTCTTT. Amino acid sequence: CASSIGSTEAFF. Together with reference TRBV19 and TRBJ1-1, the CDR3 gives the full variable domain: DGGITQSPKYLFRKEGQNVTLSCEQNLNHDAMYWYRQDPGQGLRLIYYSQIVNDFQKGDIAEGYSVSREKKESFPLTVTSAQKNPTAFYLCASSIGSTEAFFGQGTRLTVV.

The J gene is TRBJ2-3, the V gene TRBV19; 7 bases are a match to TRBD2. The CDR3 runs to 20 residues. Germline V gives CDR1 LNHDA, CDR2 SQIVND (reference sequence). J was trimmed by 4 bases and V by 4 bases; bases with no gene match: 23. The DNA for the CDR3 is TGTGCCAGTAGTACCCTCCCGGGACCGGGACTATCATCGTTGGCAGATACGCAGTATTTT. It yields the protein CASSTLPGPGLSSLADTQYF. The variable domain in full, with the rest retrieved from reference TRBV19 and TRBJ2-3, is DGGITQSPKYLFRKEGQNVTLSCEQNLNHDAMYWYRQDPGQGLRLIYYSQIVNDFQKGDIAEGYSVSREKKESFPLTVTSAQKNPTAFYLCASSTLPGPGLSSLADTQYFGPGTRLTVL.

The rearrangement joins TRBV10-3 to TRBJ2-1; TRBD2 aligns across 9 bases. The CDR3 has 16 residues. Germline V gives CDR1 ENHRY, CDR2 SYGVKD. The junction had 7 bases not matched to a gene; V was cut back by 3 bases and J by 4 bases. CDR3: CAISDPLAGGYNEQFF. DNA of the CDR3: TGTGCCATCAGTGATCCACTAGCGGGCGGTTACAATGAGCAGTTCTTC.

The chain recombines TRBV9 with TRBJ1-2; a possible D gene is TRBD1 (6 bases). The V end was cut by 0 bases, the J end by 4 bases, with 22 bases between. Per the germline V gene, CDR1 is SGDLS and CDR2 is YYNGEE. The CDR3 sequence is 18 residues long. CDR3 sequence (DNA): TGTGCCAGCAGCGTAGGGGCGAGTTCATTAGGGGGGAGCTATGGCTACACCTTC. Protein: CASSVGASSLGGSYGYTF.

The chain links TRBV5-1 to TRBJ2-4; weak D call: TRBD2 (7 bases). The CDR3 totals 16 residues. V shed 7 bases and J shed 3 bases, with 20 bases lying between them. Germline values: CDR1 SGHRS, CDR2 YFSETQ. The CDR3, as DNA: TGCGCCAGCGCAGACCGGGGGGCTCGGGACAAAAACATTCAGTACTTC. It is translated as CASADRGARDKNIQYF.

This sequence joins TRBV29-1 and TRBJ1-2, with D possibly being TRBD1 (6 bases). Looked up from germline, CDR1 is SQVTM and CDR2 is ANQGSEA. V dropped 0 bases and J dropped 5 bases, with 13 bases sitting between them. The CDR3 is made up of 14 amino acids. CDR3 region: CSVEEAGEEYGYTF. The CDR3 DNA sequence: TGCAGCGTTGAAGAGGCAGGGGAAGAGTATGGCTACACCTTC.

This clone was seen just once. V usage is TRBV27 and J usage is TRBJ2-1, with D tentatively TRBD1 or TRBD2 (6 bases each). The CDR3 has 15 residues. Trimming removed 10 bases at V and 4 bases at J, with 20 bases between. CDR1 and CDR2 from the germline V gene are MNHEY and SMNVEV (reference sequence). As DNA, the CDR3 is TGTGCCACCAGCAGAGGGGGGCCCGATTACAATGAGCAGTTCTTC. Protein sequence: CATSRGGPDYNEQFF.

CDR3 nucleotide sequence: TGTGCCAGCAGCTTATTCTCGGGGGCCAAGACTGGGGCCAACGTCCTGACTTTC. This gives the protein CASSLFSGAKTGANVLTF. The rearrangement links TRBV7-6 to TRBJ2-6; D may correspond to TRBD1 or TRBD2 (6 bases each). Germline CDR1 and CDR2: SGHVS and FNYEAQ. CDR3 length equals 18 residues. Between the trimmed V and J ends, which lost 2 bases and 2 bases, there was a span of 16 bases.

This clone came up a few times. The chain has TRBV5-1 and TRBJ2-7; 12 nucleotides line up with TRBD2. The CDR3 length is 15 residues. V was clipped by 7 bases and J by 5 bases; unmatched bases: 10. Germline V CDR1 and CDR2: SGHRS, YFSETQ. The CDR3 DNA reads TGCGCCAGCTTCCCCTCTAGCGGGAGGGCCCACGAGCAGTACTTC. Protein: CASFPSSGRAHEQYF.

The genes are TRBV27 and TRBJ1-1; no definite D call. Germline CDR1 reads MNHEY; CDR2 reads SMNVEV (reference sequence). The CDR3 is 14 residues long. Trimming left V 3 bases short and J 6 bases short, with 14 bases between. CDR3 DNA: TGTGCCAGCAGTTTTTCCGCGCTGGGTGCTGAAGCTTTCTTT. Translation: CASSFSALGAEAFF.

The chain is built from TRBV25-1 and TRBJ1-2, with 7 bases that match TRBD1. V dropped 1 base and J dropped 7; count of bases not matched to a gene: 6. This CDR3 contains 14 residues. CDR1 and CDR2 (germline): MGHDK, SYGVNS. CDR3 sequence: CASSESRGTVGYTF. The CDR3 DNA reads as TGTGCCAGCAGTGAATCGCGCGGGACAGTTGGCTACACCTTC.

This clone was counted a single time. The V and J genes are TRBV25-1 and TRBJ2-7; the D gene could be TRBD1 or TRBD2 (6 bases each). The germline V gene encodes CDR1 MGHDK and CDR2 SYGVNS. V was cut by 6 bases and J by 3 bases, with 21 bases left in between. This CDR3 spans 16 amino acids. The CDR3 here is CASSGTDGGLVYEQYF. The CDR3 bases are TGTGCCAGCAGCGGCACCGATGGGGGGCTTGTCTACGAGCAGTACTTC.

This chain uses TRBV19 with TRBJ2-2, with D uncertain. The CDR3 sequence is 13 residues long. Germline V lookup: CDR1 LNHDA, CDR2 SQIVND (reference sequence). The ends were cut back, 3 bases at V and 4 bases at J, with 6 bases in the middle. CDR3 nucleotides: TGTGCCAGTAGTATCCGTCGCACCGGGGAGCTGTTTTTT. Protein: CASSIRRTGELFF.

CDR3 DNA sequence: TGTGCCATCAGTCTGACAGGGGTAGGCAATCAGCCCCAGCATTTT. Its protein product is CAISLTGVGNQPQHF. The chain combines TRBV10-3 with TRBJ1-5; 8 nucleotides align to TRBD1. Germline trimming cut 5 bases from V and 2 bases from J; bases unmatched to any gene: 5. This CDR3 has 15 amino acids. Looked up from germline, CDR1 is ENHRY and CDR2 is SYGVKD.

V and J are TRBV4-1 and TRBJ1-5, with D uncertain. Germline V lookup: CDR1 MGHRA, CDR2 YSYEKL. CDR3 length: 15 amino acids. The V end lost 4 bases, the J end lost 1 base, and 11 bases lay between the germline ends. The CDR3 DNA is TGCGCCAGCAGCCCGACAATTTCCAGCAATCAGCCCCAGCATTTT. The encoded protein is CASSPTISSNQPQHF.

This chain joins TRBV14 and TRBJ2-7; 7 nucleotides match TRBD2. Germline CDR1 reads SGHDN; CDR2 reads FVKESK. The CDR3 is 15 amino acids. V shed 0 bases, J shed 2 bases, and the junction held 4 bases outside the gene matches. CDR3 sequence (DNA): TGTGCCAGCAGCCAAGATTCGGGGGGAACCTACGAGCAGTACTTC. Its protein is CASSQDSGGTYEQYF.